These T cell receptor beta chains were read from a single sample in a study of blood T cell repertoires in COVID-19. The protocol was immunoSEQ multiplex PCR, while the TCRdb copy is restricted to in-frame clones and leaves out a portion. The table includes approximately 250,000 clones, about 89% detected once. Sequenced: peripheral blood. The receptors were sampled from a woman in her sixties who had recovered from COVID-19. The CDR3 runs from the conserved cysteine through the conserved F or W. D genes are given only for firm matches. Some rows mark clone size as missing; the rest say once, few, many or name a class of expanded clone.

CDR3nt,CDR3aa,abundance,j_gene,v_gene,d_gene
TGTGCCAGCAGCTTAGGCAGGTCCTCTGGAAACACCATATATTTT,CASSLGRSSGNTIYF,-,TRBJ1-3,TRBV11-2,-
TGTGCCAGCAGTGCAAATAGACTAGCTAGTTACTACGAGCAGTACTTC,CASSANRLASYYEQYF,-,TRBJ2-7,TRBV28,TRBD2
TGTGCCAGCAGCTTGGGACTAGCGGCTAGCACAGATACGCAGTATTTT,CASSLGLAASTDTQYF,-,TRBJ2-3,TRBV5-6,TRBD2
TGTGCCAGCCAAATGAGGAGCCAACCCCTCGGGGAAAAACTGTTTTTT,CASQMRSQPLGEKLFF,-,TRBJ1-4,TRBV7-9,-
TGTGCCAGCAGCTCCCTTCGGGCGGGGGGGCCTGTCGGGGAGCTGTTTTTT,CASSSLRAGGPVGELFF,-,TRBJ2-2,TRBV11-2,TRBD2
TGTGCCAGCAGCCCAGGTGATGGGGGCAGATACGAGCAGTACTTC,CASSPGDGGRYEQYF,-,TRBJ2-7,TRBV7-2,-
TGTGCCATCAGTGAGGGCGCAGGGTTTGACGAGCAGTACTTC,CAISEGAGFDEQYF,-,TRBJ2-7,TRBV10-3,-
TGTGCCAGCAGTGCAGGTTGGGCCGGGGAGCTGTTTTTT,CASSAGWAGELFF,-,TRBJ2-2,TRBV2,-
TGTGCCAGTAGTATAGCCAGGAACACTGAAGCTTTCTTT,CASSIARNTEAFF,once,TRBJ1-1,TRBV19,-
TGTGCCACCAGTGATCTGGGCCCCCACCTTTGTGCCGAGCAGTACTTC,CATSDLGPHLCAEQYF,-,TRBJ2-7,TRBV24-1,-
TGTGCCAGCAGCGGCGGGGCTAGCGGGGAGACCCAGTACTTC,CASSGGASGETQYF,-,TRBJ2-5,TRBV9,TRBD2
TGTGCCAGTAGTCCCAGGGGGCTATCCTACGAGCAGTACTTC,CASSPRGLSYEQYF,-,TRBJ2-7,TRBV19,TRBD1
TGCAGTGCTAGTACGAGCACCGGGGAGCTGTTTTTT,CSASTSTGELFF,once,TRBJ2-2,TRBV20-1,-
TGTGCCAGCAGCCAAGCTACAGGGGAATTTCAGCCCCAGCATTTT,CASSQATGEFQPQHF,-,TRBJ1-5,TRBV3-1/TRBV3-2,TRBD1
TGTGCCACCAGCGAAGGACAGGGGTACTATGGCTACACCTTC,CATSEGQGYYGYTF,-,TRBJ1-2,TRBV15,TRBD1
TGTGCCAGCAGCCCCACCATGAGCAGCGGGGGAAACAATGAGCAGTTCTTC,CASSPTMSSGGNNEQFF,few,TRBJ2-1,TRBV14,TRBD2
TGTGCCAGCAGCCAAGATCCTAATCAGCCCCAGCATTTT,CASSQDPNQPQHF,-,TRBJ1-5,TRBV4-2,-
TGTGCCAGCAGTTTACGACCCGGACGGATCCGGGGACAGCCCCAGCATTTT,CASSLRPGRIRGQPQHF,-,TRBJ1-5,TRBV28,-
TGTGCCAGCAGTTTGTATCGACAGGGGGACACTGAAGCTTTCTTT,CASSLYRQGDTEAFF,-,TRBJ1-1,TRBV28,TRBD1
TGTGCCAGCAGCTACAGGGGAGGTTCGGCCGGGGAGCTGTTTTTT,CASSYRGGSAGELFF,-,TRBJ2-2,TRBV7-9,-
TGCGCCAGCAGCACAATGACAGGGGAGAACACTGAAGCTTTCTTT,CASSTMTGENTEAFF,-,TRBJ1-1,TRBV5-1,TRBD1
TGTGCCAGCAGTTTATACGCGGGGGGCCTCAACGAGCAGTACTTC,CASSLYAGGLNEQYF,once,TRBJ2-7,TRBV27,TRBD2
TGCGCCAGCAGCTTGGGACAGGCGATACAAGAGACCCAGTACTTC,CASSLGQAIQETQYF,-,TRBJ2-5,TRBV5-1,-
TGTGCCAGCTCACCACCGATTATGGGGCACCAGGGCGAGCAGTACTTC,CASSPPIMGHQGEQYF,once,TRBJ2-7,TRBV18,-
TGTGCCAGCAGTGGACAGGGCTTCACCGGGGAGCTGTTTTTT,CASSGQGFTGELFF,-,TRBJ2-2,TRBV6-4,TRBD1
TGTGCCAGCACCTCGGGGGGTACCTACGAGCAGTACTTC,CASTSGGTYEQYF,-,TRBJ2-7,TRBV11-2,TRBD2
TGTGCCATCAGTGAGCCTAGGGGCGCCTCTCGGGAAAAACTGTTTTTT,CAISEPRGASREKLFF,-,TRBJ1-4,TRBV10-3,-
TGTGCCAGCAGCTACGCAGGGGGCGCGATGTCTCAGCCCCAGCATTTT,CASSYAGGAMSQPQHF,-,TRBJ1-5,TRBV7-2,TRBD1
TGTGCCAGCAGTGAAGACCGACTAAACTATGGCTACACCTTC,CASSEDRLNYGYTF,-,TRBJ1-2,TRBV2,-
TGTGCCAGCGCCGGCGGGGGGCGGGATACGCAGTATTTT,CASAGGGRDTQYF,-,TRBJ2-3,TRBV7-2,TRBD2
TGTGCCAGCACGCTGGGCGTCGTCACCGGGGAGCTGTTTTTT,CASTLGVVTGELFF,-,TRBJ2-2,TRBV2,-
TGCACCAGCCTAGCGGGGTACAATGAGCAGTTCTTC,CTSLAGYNEQFF,few,TRBJ2-1,TRBV1,-
TGTGCCAGCGGGTCTGGTTCGGCACAAGCGTCCGATACGCAGTATTTT,CASGSGSAQASDTQYF,-,TRBJ2-3,TRBV14,-
TGTGCCAGCAGCTTAGGGGGCAATTCACCCCTCCACTTT,CASSLGGNSPLHF,once,TRBJ1-6,TRBV7-2,-
TGTGCCAGCAGACGACAACTAGCGGAGAAAGAGACCCAGTACTTC,CASRRQLAEKETQYF,-,TRBJ2-5,TRBV6-5,TRBD2
TGTGCCAGTAGTACGACCGACAGTAACAAAAACATTCAGTACTTC,CASSTTDSNKNIQYF,once,TRBJ2-4,TRBV19,-
TGTGCCAGCAGCTTAAGTACATTTAACACCGGGGAGCTGTTTTTT,CASSLSTFNTGELFF,-,TRBJ2-2,TRBV7-6,-
TGTGCCAGCGAATCGGGACAGACGACCTACGAGCAGTACTTC,CASESGQTTYEQYF,-,TRBJ2-7,TRBV28,TRBD1
TGTGCCAGCAGCAACCCTAGGACTAGCGGTTCCTACGAGCAGTACTTC,CASSNPRTSGSYEQYF,once,TRBJ2-7,TRBV7-2,TRBD2
TGTGCCAGCAGCCCCCTCCGTCGGGGGGCGGGGGATACGCAGTATTTT,CASSPLRRGAGDTQYF,-,TRBJ2-3,TRBV3-1/TRBV3-2,-
TGTGCCAGCAGTGGCGCCGTCTTAATGAACACTGAAGCTTTCTTT,CASSGAVLMNTEAFF,few,TRBJ1-1,TRBV25-1,-
TGTGCCAGCAGCACCACCGGGACAGTGAGAACCGGGGAGCTGTTTTTT,CASSTTGTVRTGELFF,few,TRBJ2-2,TRBV5-5,TRBD1
TGTGCCAGCAGCCCGGGGGGGAGCTCCTACGAGCAGTACTTC,CASSPGGSSYEQYF,-,TRBJ2-7,TRBV9,TRBD2
TGTGCCAGCGCCTTATACAGCTCCTATAATTCACCCCTCCACTTT,CASALYSSYNSPLHF,once,TRBJ1-6,TRBV28,-
TGTGCTAGCAGCTTAGATGCGAATCAGCCCCAGCATTTT,CASSLDANQPQHF,-,TRBJ1-5,TRBV7-7,-
TGTGCCAGCAGCTTACAGGGGGCGCAGGGAAACACCATATATTTT,CASSLQGAQGNTIYF,-,TRBJ1-3,TRBV13,TRBD1